This T cell receptor (beta chain) was identified in a study of CD8+CD57+ T cells in acquired aplastic anemia. For CDR3 and TCR beta VDJ profiling, genomic DNA was the template used. Each CDR3 protein is one row after TCRdb ran MiXCR on the reads. The table includes some 150,000 distinct CDR3 sequences, roughly two fifths detected once. Worth noting for this clonotype: A much larger clone sits a single nucleotide away, making a read error possible.

Germline V CDR1 and CDR2: DFQATT, SNEGSKA (reference sequence). This CDR3 has 13 amino acids. This sequence was found in a human donor in good health, serving as a control. The chain recombines TRBV20-1 with TRBJ1-2, with D maybe TRBD1 (5 bases). Sequencing input: sorted CD4+, CD8+, or CD8+CD57+ T cells (not recorded which) from PBMCs. CDR3 sequence: CGGAGGAGYGYTF. The CDR3 bases are TGCGGTGGGGCGGGGGGAGCTGGCTATGGCTACACCTTC.